A selection of T cell receptor beta chains follows, all from one sample in a study of CD8+CD57+ T cells in acquired aplastic anemia. Using its own MiXCR run on the reads, TCRdb lists one record per CDR3 protein. This sample has fewer than 250,000 distinct CDR3 sequences, with more than 40% found just once. The sample consisted of sorted CD4+, CD8+, or CD8+CD57+ T cells (not recorded which) from PBMCs. These receptors originate from a human donor with aplastic anemia. CDR3s leave out the opening cysteine and the closing phenylalanine or tryptophan.

>TRBV27
ASSSTWDRDSSGANVLT
>TRBV20-1
SAPPRSGGAYNEQF
>TRBV4-3
ASSQGAGSGNQPQH
>TRBV4-1
ASSLAALGEQY
>TRBV10-3
AIRGLADNTDTQY
>TRBV28
ASSPRDGLQETQY
>TRBV11-2
ASSLGGTGYSPLH
>TRBV29-1
SVASGANVLT
>TRBV28
AFCSEQY
>TRBV19
ASSILDRYGYT
>TRBV9
ASSAQGFPDTEAF
>TRBV10-2
ASGDLAEQF
>TRBV7-9
ASSPPGRGGTQY
>TRBV7-9
ASSLAGGSSRNSPLH
>TRBV7-3
ASSLLDREVDYGYT
>TRBV19
ASTATSFYNEQF
>TRBV15
ATKNGQGWETGELF
>TRBV13
ASSFTGASLSFYNSPLH
>TRBV10-2
ASRDPYNEQF
>TRBV10-1
ASSDNQETQY
>TRBV29-1
SVPTGEGNYGYT
>TRBV7-9
ASSSLRGVQETQY
>TRBV20-1
SARDGPRSPYEQY
>TRBV5-6
ASSFGITEAF
>TRBV20-1
SASVKGHSVVSQH
>TRBV19
ASRRSGSHQETQY
>TRBV10-3
AITPGNQETQY
>TRBV20-1
SAEKTSGDQETQY
>TRBV25-1
ASSGEPGANVLT
>TRBV7-9
ASSRQGGNQH
>TRBV11-2
ASSLNWEQY
>TRBV7-9
ASSDRGQGAGTEAF
>TRBV20-1
SASTAGSEQY
>TRBV14
ASSQAKSGGHYTGELF
>TRBV19
ASSLYWDNEQF
>TRBV19
ASTDAGSPLTGYT
>TRBV12-3/TRBV12-4
ASSLSLPYSGSPLH
>TRBV4-1
ASSQGVARPYEQY
>TRBV7-2
ASSFRGAGELF
>TRBV14
ASSQDLDDGTQY
>TRBV9
ASSGIWEAGAYEQY
>TRBV5-1
ASSLSDSLNSPLH
>TRBV6-2/TRBV6-3
ASNNIRGNEQF
>TRBV20-1
SANLLTGLAGGYEQY
>TRBV7-9
ASSLVGRENEKLF